These 25 T cell receptor beta chains were sequenced from one sample in a study of blood T cell repertoires in COVID-19. The table came from immunoSEQ multiplex PCR; TCRdb's copy has only in-frame clones and leaves some out. The sample lists 150,000 to 200,000 clones, 85% to 90% seen once, with roughly 2.9% in the top ten. Specimen: peripheral blood. All receptors come from a woman aged 25 to 39 with active or convalescent COVID-19.

The rearrangement uses TRBV11-2 and TRBJ1-1; TRBD1 aligns across 8 bases. The germline gives CDR1 SGHAT, CDR2 FQNNGV. J lost 3 bases, V lost 4 bases, and 7 bases had no gene match. CDR3 size: 15 residues. The DNA of the CDR3 is TGTGCCAGCAGCTCATCAGGGGGCCGATACACTGAAGCTTTCTTT. Its translation is CASSSSGGRYTEAFF.

This chain joins TRBV27 and TRBJ2-1, with 11 bases identical to TRBD2. This CDR3 spans 15 amino acids. Germline CDR1 and CDR2: MNHEY and SMNVEV (reference sequence). Germline trimming cut 5 bases from V and 4 bases from J; bases unmatched to any gene: 4. CDR3 sequence reads: CASSPGLAVYNEQFF. CDR3 nucleotide sequence: TGTGCCAGCAGTCCGGGACTAGCGGTATACAATGAGCAGTTCTTC.

The V gene is TRBV7-9, the J gene TRBJ2-2; 8 nucleotides agree with TRBD1. The V gene's germline CDR1 is SEHNR and CDR2 FQNEAQ (reference sequence). The CDR3 sequence is 17 residues long. The V gene end was trimmed by 1 base and the J gene end by 5 bases; junction bases not matched to a gene: 9. The CDR3 DNA sequence: TGTGCCAGCAGCTTAGGGTTGTGGACAGGGATTACCGGGGAGCTGTTTTTT. The encoded protein is CASSLGLWTGITGELFF. Full variable domain (rest looked up from reference TRBV7-9 and TRBJ2-2): DTGVSQNPRHKITKRGQNVTFRCDPISEHNRLYWYRQTLGQGPEFLTYFQNEAQLEKSRLLSDRFSAERPKGSFSTLEIQRTEQGDSAMYLCASSLGLWTGITGELFFGEGSRLTVL.

The chain is built from TRBV7-2 and TRBJ2-7, with 9 bases matching TRBD2. With V trimmed by 5 bases and J by 0 bases, 5 bases remained unmatched. This CDR3 contains 15 residues. Germline V gene sequence: CDR1 SGHTA, CDR2 FQGNSA. DNA of the CDR3: TGTGCCAGCAGCATCGTTAGCGGGAGCTCCTACGAGCAGTACTTC. Its translation is CASSIVSGSSYEQYF.

The chain recombines TRBV4-1 with TRBJ2-7; 11 bases line up with TRBD2. Per germline, CDR1 MGHRA and CDR2 YSYEKL. The CDR3 extends over 21 amino acids. V lost 3 bases, J lost 3 bases, and 22 bases stayed unmatched. The CDR3 here is CASSHGSEGGLAVSSRYEQYF. The CDR3 DNA follows: TGCGCCAGCAGCCATGGATCCGAGGGGGGACTAGCGGTATCGTCCCGCTACGAGCAGTACTTC.

This sequence joins TRBV7-9 and TRBJ1-1; 7 nucleotides agree with TRBD1. The J segment lost 4 bases and the V segment lost 6 bases, leaving 2 bases of the junction unmatched. The CDR3 runs 12 residues. Germline V gene lookup returns CDR1 SEHNR and CDR2 FQNEAQ (reference sequence). The CDR3 is CASRTGPTEAFF. The CDR3 bases are TGTGCCAGCAGGACAGGGCCCACTGAAGCTTTCTTT.

The genes are TRBV20-1 and TRBJ1-3; D call uncertain. V lost 3 bases and J 9 bases, leaving 21 bases between the germline ends. The germline CDR1 and CDR2 sequences are DFQATT and SNEGSKA (reference sequence). This CDR3 region has 15 residues. In DNA form, the CDR3 reads TGCAGTGCTAGTAGGCGGGAACGGTCGTCAGGCACCATATATTTT. Protein product: CSASRRERSSGTIYF.

The chain combines TRBV5-1 with TRBJ1-4; 8 bases are shared with TRBD1. Germline V lookup: CDR1 SGHRS, CDR2 YFSETQ. V dropped 0 bases and J dropped 8; count of bases not matched to a gene: 3. The CDR3 is 14 residues long. CDR3 sequence: CASSLASGGEKLFF. The CDR3 region has the DNA TGCGCCAGCAGCTTGGCGTCAGGGGGCGAAAAACTGTTTTTT.

The rearrangement links TRBV2 to TRBJ2-7; TRBD1 is a possible D gene (5 bases). The ends were cut back, 4 bases at V and 3 bases at J, with 13 bases in the middle. Germline V lookup: CDR1 SNHLY, CDR2 FYNNEI. The length of the CDR3 is 14 residues. The CDR3 loop is CASSVGTGRYEQYF. In nucleotides, the CDR3 is TGTGCCAGCAGTGTGGGCACAGGTCGCTACGAGCAGTACTTC. The full variable domain, in which reference TRBV2 and TRBJ2-7 provide the parts outside the CDR3, is EPEVTQTPSHQVTQMGQEVILRCVPISNHLYFYWYRQILGQKVEFLVSFYNNEISEKSEIFDDQFSVERPDGSNFTLKIRSTKLEDSAMYFCASSVGTGRYEQYFGPGTRLTVT.

This clone was counted a few times. This chain uses TRBV6-4 with TRBJ2-1; 9 bases match TRBD2. This CDR3 spans 15 amino acids. Germline trimming cut 0 bases from V and 12 bases from J; bases unmatched to any gene: 9. CDR1 is MRHNA, CDR2 SNTAGT, per germline. The CDR3 loop is CASSDSGLAKSRQFF. The DNA for the CDR3 is TGTGCCAGCAGTGACTCGGGACTAGCTAAGAGCAGGCAGTTCTTC.

This chain joins TRBV29-1 and TRBJ1-1, with D perhaps matching TRBD1 (6 bases). This CDR3 region has 10 residues. The germline V gene encodes CDR1 SQVTM and CDR2 ANQGSEA. V shed 4 bases and J shed 10 bases, with 10 bases lying between them. In DNA form, the CDR3 reads TGCAGCGTTGGGGGGCATCGAGCTTTCTTT. This sequence encodes CSVGGHRAFF.

The rearrangement joins TRBV6-1 to TRBJ1-1; possible D gene TRBD1, 5 bases. Germline values: CDR1 MNHNS, CDR2 SASEGT. V was shortened by 1 base and J by 0 bases, with 12 bases between the two germline ends. The CDR3 loop spans 16 amino acids. CDR3 loop: CASSEGAGSVNTEAFF. The CDR3 DNA is TGTGCCAGCAGTGAAGGGGCAGGGTCTGTGAACACTGAAGCTTTCTTT.

This clone was detected only a few times. The CDR3 here is CASSFSAGTSGRAGYETQYF. Written as DNA, the CDR3 is TGTGCCAGCAGTTTCTCAGCCGGGACTAGCGGGAGGGCCGGGTATGAGACCCAGTACTTC. This chain joins TRBV27 and TRBJ2-5, with TRBD2 matching over 16 bases. The V gene's germline CDR1 is MNHEY and CDR2 SMNVEV (reference sequence). CDR3 size: 20 residues. The trim removed 3 bases at V and 5 bases at J, leaving 15 bases unmatched.

This chain links TRBV9 with TRBJ2-3; D is unclear. Germline V gives CDR1 SGDLS, CDR2 YYNGEE. This CDR3 spans 13 amino acids. Trimming removed 0 bases from V and 6 bases from J, with 8 bases in between. The CDR3, as DNA: TGTGCCAGCAGCGTAGCGGTCCTCGATACGCAGTATTTT. Its translation: CASSVAVLDTQYF.

This rearrangement joins TRBV5-6 to TRBJ1-1; D perhaps matches TRBD1 (5 bases). Trimming cost V 1 base and J 1 base, with 8 bases left between them. In germline, CDR1 is SGHDT, CDR2 YYEEEE. The length of the CDR3 is 14 residues. CDR3 in amino acids: CASSLTGRNTEAFF. Here the CDR3 DNA reads TGTGCCAGCAGCTTGACAGGTAGGAACACTGAAGCTTTCTTT.

The chain carries TRBV5-4 and TRBJ2-3, with TRBD2 identical over 11 bases. J was trimmed by 1 base and V by 3 bases; bases with no gene match: 4. The CDR3 is made up of 16 amino acids. The germline V gene encodes CDR1 SGHNT and CDR2 YYREEE (reference sequence). The CDR3 region has the DNA TGTGCCAGCAGCTCCCCGACTAGCGGGGGCACAGATACGCAGTATTTT. Its translation is CASSSPTSGGTDTQYF.

This chain connects TRBV19 to TRBJ1-6; unclear D gene. The CDR3 is 13 amino acids. Trimming removed 8 bases from V and 7 bases from J, with 12 bases in between. CDR1 and CDR2 (germline): LNHDA, SQIVND (reference sequence). The CDR3 protein is CASQGSGNSPLHF. The CDR3 DNA is TGTGCCAGTCAAGGGTCGGGGAATTCACCCCTCCACTTT.

CDR3 DNA: TGTGCCAGCAGCTCCGGACTAGCGGCCCAACCAGGCACAGATACGCAGTATTTT. Its protein product is CASSSGLAAQPGTDTQYF. The rearrangement links TRBV7-6 to TRBJ2-3, with 10 bases identical to TRBD2. Germline CDR1 is SGHVS and CDR2 is FNYEAQ. This CDR3 has 18 residues. Germline trimming cut 4 bases from V and 1 base from J; bases unmatched to any gene: 11.

This clone appeared once. The V and J genes are TRBV6-2 or TRBV6-3 and TRBJ2-7, with 7 positions matching TRBD1. CDR1 is MNHEY, CDR2 SVGEGT, per germline. The length of the CDR3 is 16 residues. The V and J ends lost 4 bases and 4 bases, in that order; junction bases with no gene match: 13. In nucleotides, the CDR3 is TGTGCCAGCAGTTCACGACAGGGACACACCTGGTACGAGCAGTACTTC. It encodes CASSSRQGHTWYEQYF.

This sequence joins TRBV30 and TRBJ1-5; TRBD1 might be the D (6 bases). The CDR3 sequence is 13 residues long. V lost 0 bases to trimming and J lost 7 bases, with 10 bases between them. The germline V gene has CDR1 GTSNPN and CDR2 SVGIG (reference sequence). In nucleotides, the CDR3 is TGTGCCTGGAGTGTACAGGGAAGGCAGCCCCAGCATTTT. Protein product: CAWSVQGRQPQHF.

The V and J genes are TRBV6-2 or TRBV6-3 and TRBJ2-1; 9 bases are shared with TRBD2. V lost 2 bases to trimming and J lost 0 bases; unmatched junction nucleotides: 5. The CDR3 consists of 17 residues. CDR1 is MNHEY and CDR2 is SVGEGT in the germline V gene. The CDR3 loop is CASSYVGSGSSYNEQFF. The CDR3 bases are TGTGCCAGCAGTTACGTTGGTAGCGGGAGCTCCTACAATGAGCAGTTCTTC.

The chain employs TRBV7-9 and TRBJ2-7; the D gene is possibly TRBD1 (6 bases). V shed 7 bases and J shed 2 bases, with 21 bases lying between them. CDR3 length equals 16 residues. CDR1 is SEHNR, CDR2 FQNEAQ, per germline (reference sequence). CDR3 amino acids: CASTSTRGRTPYEQYF. The CDR3 nucleotides are TGTGCCAGCACCTCTACCAGGGGCCGTACTCCCTACGAGCAGTACTTC.

The chain has TRBV7-6 and TRBJ2-1, with D maybe TRBD1 (7 bases). Trimming pared 1 base from V and 0 bases from J, leaving 10 bases between. This CDR3 contains 16 residues. The germline V gene has CDR1 SGHVS and CDR2 FNYEAQ. This CDR3 reads CASSLVRGDSYNEQFF. The CDR3 region has the DNA TGTGCCAGCAGCTTAGTCAGGGGGGACTCCTACAATGAGCAGTTCTTC.

The chain employs TRBV3-1 (or the pseudogene TRBV3-2) and TRBJ2-7, with 8 bases lining up with TRBD1. In germline, CDR1 is LGHDT, CDR2 YNNKEL (reference sequence). CDR3 size: 14 residues. The V and J ends lost 4 bases and 5 bases, in that order; junction bases with no gene match: 7. CDR3 coding DNA: TGTGCCAGCAGCCCTGTGCAGGGGGCCAACGAGCAGTACTTC. Translated: CASSPVQGANEQYF.

The chain joins TRBV28 to TRBJ1-3, with D possibly being TRBD1 (5 bases). V was clipped by 7 bases and J by 3 bases, with 22 bases between them. Germline CDR1 is MDHEN and CDR2 is SYDVKM. The CDR3 length is 17 residues. The CDR3 coding sequence is TGTGCCAGCACCCACCGGGAGGGGCCCCGGGTTGGAAACACCATATATTTT. It is translated as CASTHREGPRVGNTIYF. The complete variable domain, with remaining parts taken from reference TRBV28 and TRBJ1-3, reads DVKVTQSSRYLVKRTGEKVFLECVQDMDHENMFWYRQDPGLGLRLIYFSYDVKMKEKGDIPEGYSVSREKKERFSLILESASTNQTSMYLCASTHREGPRVGNTIYFGEGSWLTVV.